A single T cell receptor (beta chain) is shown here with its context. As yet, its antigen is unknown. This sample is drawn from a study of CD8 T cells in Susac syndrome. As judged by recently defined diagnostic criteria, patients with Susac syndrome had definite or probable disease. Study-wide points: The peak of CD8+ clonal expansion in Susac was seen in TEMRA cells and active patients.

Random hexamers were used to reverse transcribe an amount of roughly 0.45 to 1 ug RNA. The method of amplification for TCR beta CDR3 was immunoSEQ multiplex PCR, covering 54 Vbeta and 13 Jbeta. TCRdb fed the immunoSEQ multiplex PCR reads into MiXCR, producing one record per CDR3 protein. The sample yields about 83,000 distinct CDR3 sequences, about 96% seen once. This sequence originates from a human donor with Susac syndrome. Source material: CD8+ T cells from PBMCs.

CDR3 DNA sequence: TGTGCCAGCAGTATTCGGGTGAACACCGGGGAGCTGTTTTTT. Amino acids: CASSIRVNTGELFF. The rearrangement joins TRBV2 to TRBJ2-2, with D unclear. CDR3 length equals 14 residues. The V end was cut by 5 bases, the J end by 1 base, with 8 bases between. Germline CDR1 reads SNHLY; CDR2 reads FYNNEI.